This T cell receptor (beta chain) was identified during a study of blood T cell repertoires in COVID-19. Study-level background: Sites in the United States, Italy and Spain provided acute and convalescent COVID-19 samples. T cells, B-cell-depleted T cells, or PBMCs provided the cDNA or gDNA that served as material.

In the study's own analysis: Estimation of nucleated cell counts relied on the amplification of reference gene primers. Using immunoSEQ multiplex PCR, the repertoire was profiled, and TCRdb retains in-frame clones only, with some absent. V, J and clone size derive from that table, while D and trimming were established from the DNA sequence. The profile shows fewer than 250,000 clones, about 88% of them singletons. This CDR3 has 15 amino acids. Germline loops: CDR1 MNHEY, CDR2 SVGAGI. Germline trimming cut 6 bases from V and 2 bases from J; bases unmatched to any gene: 4. The chain uses TRBV6-5 and TRBJ2-1; 10 nucleotides match TRBD2. The receptor was isolated from a woman between 40 and 55 years old who had recovered from COVID-19. What was sequenced was peripheral blood. CDR3 DNA: TGTGCCAGCAGATCTCTAGCGGGAGCCTACAATGAGCAGTTCTTC. It specifies CASRSLAGAYNEQFF.